These T cell receptor beta chains were read from a single sample in a study of cytomegalovirus exposure and HLA in healthy donors. Profiled with immunoSEQ multiplex PCR; TCRdb holds only in-frame clones, not every one. Found here are 150,000 to 200,000 clones, 70% to 80% of them singletons; the top ten hold about 1.5%. Source material: PBMCs. The receptor set was obtained from a woman aged 25-40 years in good health and CMV-seropositive. Both conserved end residues are part of each CDR3.

v_call,cdr3_length,cdr3_aa
TRBV30,16,CAWRGGLAPSSYEQYF
TRBV5-1,14,CASSVTQGGAETFF
TRBV6-6,14,CASSYFRTENIQYF
TRBV10-3,14,CAISDGQGRAEAFF
TRBV28,15,CASSLVTRFYNEQFF
TRBV11-3,13,CASSLGGEETQYF
TRBV5-4,15,CASSPGLGPSYEQYF
TRBV28,13,CATRQGGLKEQYF
TRBV30,15,CAWSDPLYKTGELFF
TRBV2,15,CASSVDRGETETQYF
TRBV2,14,CASNPDRDSYEQYF
TRBV5-6,14,CASSLIRGVYEQYF
TRBV11-2,17,CASAQGAFPSGANVLTF
TRBV12-5,14,CASGLVSGNTEAFF
TRBV9,12,CASSATGSDYTF
TRBV11-3,14,CASSFARGNGEQYF
TRBV27,16,CASSSPHRGLRDEQYF
TRBV27,14,CASRRESSYNEQFF
TRBV28,15,CASSLLSDMNTEAFF
TRBV7-6,16,CASTMGHGEVYNEQFF
TRBV5-1,16,CASSSGGTGGSYEQYF
TRBV19,16,CASSIRRVGGQETQYF
TRBV30,14,CAWSWTSGRNTQYF
TRBV7-8,14,CASSLLPGPYEQYF
TRBV15,15,CATSISGTVNYGYTF
TRBV5-1,14,CASSFLQDSYEQYF
TRBV6-4,14,CASSAVGGVQPQHF
TRBV7-9,15,CASSSSGQAPYEQYF
TRBV28,15,CASSFSGANTGELFF
TRBV5-1,14,CASSRSSNTGELFF
TRBV5-1,16,CASSLDYSTSGNTIYF
TRBV6-1,14,CASSATGIRYGYTF
TRBV23-1,15,CASSRDTGSKNIQYF
TRBV18,15,CASSIGTGGNNEQYF
TRBV6-5,13,CASLTGGFKTQYF
TRBV9,14,CASSAGTSGNIQYF
TRBV10-3,15,CAISEFTGNDQPQHF
TRBV5-1,14,CASSAGQSNTEAFF
TRBV2,16,CASSDFWREAQETQYF